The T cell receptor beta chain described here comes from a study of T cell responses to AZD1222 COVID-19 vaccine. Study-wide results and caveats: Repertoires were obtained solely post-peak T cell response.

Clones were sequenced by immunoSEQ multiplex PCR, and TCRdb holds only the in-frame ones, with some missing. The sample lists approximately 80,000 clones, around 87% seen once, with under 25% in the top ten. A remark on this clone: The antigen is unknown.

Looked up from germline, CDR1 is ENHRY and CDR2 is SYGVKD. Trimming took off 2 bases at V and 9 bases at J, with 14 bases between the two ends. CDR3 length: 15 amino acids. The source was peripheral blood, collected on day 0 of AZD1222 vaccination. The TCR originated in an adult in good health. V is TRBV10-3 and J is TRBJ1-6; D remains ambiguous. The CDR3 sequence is CAISEQDPPSSPLHF. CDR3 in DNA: TGTGCCATCAGTGAGCAGGATCCCCCCAGTTCACCCCTCCACTTT.